The present T cell receptor (beta chain) was sequenced within a study of cytomegalovirus exposure and HLA in healthy donors. Overall study findings and caveats: The authors later linked a missense DCLRE1C variant to TCR beta V- and J-gene trimming. Reports state that TCR beta sequences accurately predicted most subjects' HLA-A and HLA-B alleles.

A remark on this clone: Antigen specificity is unknown.

The primer mix had 60 Vbeta and 13 Jbeta primers. Assay: immunoSEQ multiplex PCR; the TCRdb copy retains only in-frame clones and omits some. This table has 150,000 to 180,000 clones, around 79% appearing once. Donors were nominally healthy when sampled, though unrecorded immune exposures were likely. Germline CDR1 and CDR2: SGHNT and YYREEE (reference sequence). This CDR3 spans 15 amino acids. V shed 4 bases and J 9 bases; nucleotides not matched to a gene: 13. Specimen: PBMCs. The chain has TRBV5-4 and TRBJ2-3; 8 nucleotides align to TRBD2. The clonotype was recovered from a man between 25 and 39 years old in good health and CMV-seropositive. This CDR3 is CASSPLGAGGETQYF. CDR3 coding DNA: TGTGCCAGCAGCCCATTGGGTGCGGGGGGCGAAACGCAGTATTTT.